A single sample gave rise to the 29 T cell receptor beta chains below, sequenced in a study of cytomegalovirus exposure and HLA in healthy donors. The PCR used 60 Vbeta and 13 Jbeta primers. The data were produced by immunoSEQ multiplex PCR, yet TCRdb's version contains in-frame clones alone and is incomplete. Among roughly 100,000 clones listed, around 86% were seen once. Sequencing input: PBMCs. These receptors came from a man aged 25-40 years in good health and CMV-seropositive.

In the case of this clone: The junction departs from germline at one end; a sequencing error may be responsible. The rearrangement uses TRBV25-1 and TRBJ1-6, with 9 nucleotides matching TRBD1. Germline V gene data show CDR1 as MGHDK and CDR2 as SYGVNS. The length of the CDR3 is 14 residues. The CDR3 loop is CAGRGQGESSPLHF. CDR3 coding DNA: TGTGCCGGCAGGGGACAGGGCGAGAGTTCACCCCTCCACTTT.

V gene TRBV30 combines with J gene TRBJ2-3; TRBD1 agrees at 9 bases. V lost 2 bases, J lost 5 bases, and 5 bases stayed unmatched. Looked up from germline, CDR1 is GTSNPN and CDR2 is SVGIG (reference sequence). CDR3 length: 14 amino acids. This chain's CDR3 is CAWSPGQGKDTQYF. DNA of the CDR3: TGTGCCTGGAGTCCGGGACAGGGTAAAGATACGCAGTATTTT.

The chain employs TRBV5-1 and TRBJ1-2, with 11 bases that match TRBD1. There are 16 residues in the CDR3. The germline V gene has CDR1 SGHRS and CDR2 YFSETQ. J gave up 2 bases and V 4 bases, and 7 bases lay outside the gene matches. Here the CDR3 DNA reads TGCGCCAGCAGCCCCCGGACAGGGGGCCTGAACTATGGCTACACCTTC. Translation gives CASSPRTGGLNYGYTF.

The chain has TRBV9 and TRBJ2-1; 8 nucleotides agree with TRBD2. This CDR3 spans 15 amino acids. Unmatched junction bases numbered 5, after V lost 0 bases and J lost 6 bases. CDR1 and CDR2 from the germline V gene are SGDLS and YYNGEE. CDR3 sequence reads: CASSVASLAANEQFF. In DNA form, the CDR3 reads TGTGCCAGCAGCGTAGCGTCACTAGCGGCCAATGAGCAGTTCTTC. Full variable domain (rest looked up from reference TRBV9 and TRBJ2-1): DSGVTQTPKHLITATGQRVTLRCSPRSGDLSVYWYQQSLDQGLQFLIQYYNGEERAKGNILERFSAQQFPDLHSELNLSSLELGDSALYFCASSVASLAANEQFFGPGTRLTVL.

This chain uses TRBV5-4 with TRBJ2-1; TRBD2 matches at 10 bases. V shed 2 bases and J 6 bases; nucleotides not matched to a gene: 5. CDR3 length equals 15 residues. Germline lookup yields CDR1 SGHNT and CDR2 YYREEE (reference sequence). The CDR3 protein is CASSLSGGASNEQFF. The CDR3 coding sequence is TGTGCCAGCAGCTTAAGCGGGGGGGCCAGCAATGAGCAGTTCTTC.

V is TRBV7-2 and J is TRBJ2-5; no clear D. The CDR3 totals 16 residues. Trimming removed 5 bases at V and 0 bases at J, with 16 bases between. The germline V gene has CDR1 SGHTA and CDR2 FQGNSA. CDR3 sequence reads: CASSPPWAKYQETQYF. The CDR3 DNA reads TGTGCCAGCAGCCCGCCCTGGGCCAAGTACCAAGAGACCCAGTACTTC.

The chain has TRBV4-2 and TRBJ1-5, with D tentatively TRBD1 (6 bases). The germline V and J ends were trimmed by 0 bases and 1 base, with 7 bases remaining between them. The CDR3 covers 15 residues. Germline CDR1 and CDR2: LGHNA and YNFKEQ. CDR3 region: CASSQEQGSNQPQHF. Here the CDR3 DNA reads TGTGCCAGCAGCCAAGAACAGGGAAGCAATCAGCCCCAGCATTTT.

This clone was seen a single time. CDR3 protein: CASSPIAGTSYEQYF. For the CDR3, the DNA is TGCGCCAGCAGCCCCATAGCGGGGACCTCCTACGAGCAGTACTTC. J is TRBJ2-7 and V is TRBV4-1; TRBD2 aligns across 8 bases. This CDR3 has 15 residues. Germline values: CDR1 MGHRA, CDR2 YSYEKL. V was clipped by 4 bases and J by 0 bases; unmatched bases: 5.

CDR3: CAISEGLSTDTQYF. The CDR3 DNA is TGTGCCATCAGTGAGGGACTCAGCACAGATACGCAGTATTTT. The chain employs TRBV10-3 and TRBJ2-3; D might be TRBD2 (5 bases). CDR3 length equals 14 residues. Germline-derived CDR1 and CDR2 are ENHRY and SYGVKD. V dropped 2 bases and J dropped 0 bases, with 6 bases sitting between them.

The rearrangement links TRBV7-9 to TRBJ1-1, with D possibly being TRBD1 (5 bases). This CDR3 is 13 amino acids long. V was shortened by 3 bases and J by 3 bases, with 8 bases between the two germline ends. Per the germline V gene, CDR1 is SEHNR and CDR2 is FQNEAQ (reference sequence). CDR3 region: CASSFVGDTEAFF. CDR3 nucleotides: TGTGCCAGCAGCTTTGTAGGGGACACTGAAGCTTTCTTT.

The J gene is TRBJ2-7, the V gene TRBV5-4; TRBD1 is a possible D gene (5 bases). Trimming cost V 3 bases and J 2 bases, with 15 bases left between them. Germline V gene lookup returns CDR1 SGHNT and CDR2 YYREEE (reference sequence). CDR3 length equals 15 residues. CDR3 nucleotides: TGTGCCAGCAGCTGGGGTGGGGCAGCGCCCTACGAGCAGTACTTC. This codes for CASSWGGAAPYEQYF.

This clone appeared a few times. For the CDR3, the DNA is TGTGCCAGTAGTATATGGAGAAACACTGAAGCTTTCTTT. It yields the protein CASSIWRNTEAFF. The chain joins TRBV19 to TRBJ1-1, with D uncertain. Trimming left V 2 bases short and J 2 bases short, with 6 bases between. The length of the CDR3 is 13 residues. Germline V CDR1 and CDR2: LNHDA, SQIVND (reference sequence).

CDR3 in amino acids: CASSRAGDSLTNEKLFF. The CDR3, as DNA: TGTGCCAGTAGTAGGGCTGGGGACTCGTTAACTAATGAAAAACTGTTTTTT. The chain combines TRBV19 with TRBJ1-4; possibly TRBD1 for D (5 bases). Germline V gene lookup returns CDR1 LNHDA and CDR2 SQIVND (reference sequence). The CDR3 spans 17 residues. Trimming took 4 bases from V and 1 from J, leaving 16 bases between them.

The V and J genes are TRBV6-1 and TRBJ1-3; D possibly corresponds to TRBD1 (6 bases). CDR1 MNHNS and CDR2 SASEGT come from the germline V gene. V shed 5 bases and J shed 0 bases, with 11 bases lying between them. The CDR3 covers 15 residues. The DNA for the CDR3 is TGTGCCAGCAGTTCTCCACAGGGCTCTGGAAACACCATATATTTT. The encoded protein is CASSSPQGSGNTIYF.

This clone was seen many times. The chain has TRBV2 and TRBJ1-2, with D uncertain. The germline CDR1 and CDR2 sequences are SNHLY and FYNNEI. The CDR3 runs 13 residues. The V end lost 4 bases, the J end lost 0 bases, and 6 bases lay between the germline ends. The CDR3 loop reads CASSVESNYGYTF. CDR3 in DNA: TGTGCCAGCAGTGTTGAGTCTAACTATGGCTACACCTTC. Filled out from reference TRBV2 and TRBJ1-2, the complete variable domain reads EPEVTQTPSHQVTQMGQEVILRCVPISNHLYFYWYRQILGQKVEFLVSFYNNEISEKSEIFDDQFSVERPDGSNFTLKIRSTKLEDSAMYFCASSVESNYGYTFGSGTRLTVV.

The CDR3 sequence: CASATSGGTDTQYF. The CDR3 coding sequence is TGCGCCAGCGCCACTAGCGGGGGTACAGATACGCAGTATTTT. The chain recombines TRBV5-1 with TRBJ2-3; TRBD2 aligns across 11 bases. V lost 7 bases, J lost 3 bases, and 4 bases stayed unmatched. CDR3 length: 14 amino acids. CDR1 SGHRS and CDR2 YFSETQ come from the germline V gene.

The chain recombines TRBV6-6 with TRBJ1-2; 9 bases are shared with TRBD1. The germline CDR1 and CDR2 sequences are MNHNY and SVGAGI (reference sequence). The ends lost 6 bases at V and 8 bases at J; junction bases unmatched: 10. The CDR3 has 14 residues. Here the CDR3 DNA reads TGTGCCAGCAGATCCTCTACAGGGGGCGAAGGCTACACCTTC. Protein product: CASRSSTGGEGYTF.

The chain uses TRBV5-1 and TRBJ1-4; no definite D call. V shed 0 bases and J shed 0 bases, with 6 bases lying between them. Germline values: CDR1 SGHRS, CDR2 YFSETQ. CDR3 length: 15 amino acids. In nucleotides, the CDR3 is TGCGCCAGCAGCTTGGCGGGGTCAACTAATGAAAAACTGTTTTTT. Protein: CASSLAGSTNEKLFF.

CDR3 DNA: TGCGCCAGCAGCCCGTTCCCCAGCTCCTACGAGCAGTACTTC. Residues: CASSPFPSSYEQYF. The gene calls are TRBV10-1 and TRBJ2-7; no clear D gene. The V gene's germline CDR1 is WNHNN and CDR2 SYGVQD (reference sequence). Between the trimmed V and J ends, which lost 6 bases and 0 bases, there was a span of 12 bases. CDR3 size: 14 residues.

J is TRBJ1-2 and V is TRBV6-5; TRBD1 matches 9 bases. Germline V gene sequence: CDR1 MNHEY, CDR2 SVGAGI. The CDR3 has 14 residues. Trimming took 6 bases from V and 2 from J; bases not matched to a gene: 4. CDR3 coding DNA: TGTGCCAGCAGGGCCGGGACAGGGAACTATGGCTACACCTTC. It specifies CASRAGTGNYGYTF.

This clone was observed a handful of times. The chain carries TRBV20-1 and TRBJ1-2; a weak D match, TRBD1 (5 bases). The ends were cut back, 6 bases at V and 6 bases at J, with 5 bases in the middle. Germline V gives CDR1 DFQATT, CDR2 SNEGSKA (reference sequence). This CDR3 contains 9 residues. The CDR3 loop is CSARDGYTF. DNA for the CDR3: TGCAGTGCCAGGGATGGCTACACCTTC.

The chain carries TRBV14 and TRBJ1-3, with D unclear. V dropped 4 bases and J dropped 1 base, with 8 bases sitting between them. Germline V gene lookup returns CDR1 SGHDN and CDR2 FVKESK. This CDR3 is built from 14 residues. This CDR3 reads CASSLMFSGNTIYF. DNA for the CDR3: TGTGCCAGCAGCCTAATGTTTTCTGGAAACACCATATATTTT.

The V gene is TRBV5-4, the J gene TRBJ2-1, with 9 bases identical to TRBD2. CDR1 and CDR2 from the germline V gene are SGHNT and YYREEE (reference sequence). This CDR3 has 17 amino acids. J lost 0 bases, V lost 3 bases, and 7 bases had no gene match. CDR3 region: CASSSAGGRSSYNEQFF. For the CDR3, the DNA is TGTGCCAGCAGCTCAGCGGGGGGTAGAAGCTCCTACAATGAGCAGTTCTTC.

Turning to this clone: A far larger clone differs by one base, so this is likely a read error. The chain uses TRBV18 and TRBJ1-1; D is possibly TRBD1 (6 bases). CDR3 length: 13 amino acids. Looked up from germline, CDR1 is KGHSH and CDR2 is LQKENI. CDR3 residues: CASSPGANTEPFF. Here the CDR3 DNA reads TGTGCCAGCTCACCGGGGGCCAACACTGAACCTTTCTTT.

The chain links TRBV4-2 to TRBJ1-1; D is perhaps TRBD1 (6 bases). With 0 bases removed from V and 0 bases from J, the gap between germline ends came to 8 bases. CDR1 is LGHNA and CDR2 is YNFKEQ in the germline V gene. CDR3 size: 15 residues. The CDR3 nucleotides are TGTGCCAGCAGCCAAGAAAGGACAGTGAACACTGAAGCTTTCTTT. This translates into CASSQERTVNTEAFF.

The chain couples TRBV6-6 to TRBJ1-1; D is possibly TRBD1 (5 bases). The CDR3 totals 12 residues. With 11 bases removed from V and 5 bases from J, the gap between germline ends came to 15 bases. The germline V gene has CDR1 MNHNY and CDR2 SVGAGI (reference sequence). CDR3 sequence reads: CASLGLGTEAFF. The CDR3 coding sequence is TGTGCCTCCCTGGGGCTGGGGACTGAAGCTTTCTTT.

The chain carries TRBV7-2 and TRBJ2-2, with D perhaps matching TRBD2 (5 bases). Trimming removed 3 bases from V and 4 bases from J, with 12 bases in between. The CDR3 length is 15 residues. Germline values: CDR1 SGHTA, CDR2 FQGNSA. CDR3 region: CASSFSGIPTGELFF. Here the CDR3 DNA reads TGTGCCAGCAGCTTTTCCGGGATCCCCACCGGGGAGCTGTTTTTT. The full variable domain, its missing parts supplied by reference TRBV7-2 and TRBJ2-2, is GAGVSQSPSNKVTEKGKDVELRCDPISGHTALYWYRQSLGQGLEFLIYFQGNSAPDKSGLPSDRFSAERTGGSVSTLTIQRTQQEDSAVYLCASSFSGIPTGELFFGEGSRLTVL.

V and J are TRBV5-1 and TRBJ1-2; 8 bases line up with TRBD1. Germline V gene sequence: CDR1 SGHRS, CDR2 YFSETQ. CDR3 length: 15 amino acids. Trimming took 0 bases from V and 4 from J; bases not matched to a gene: 5. The CDR3 spells CASSLAGQVPYGYTF. DNA of the CDR3: TGCGCCAGCAGCTTGGCGGGACAGGTCCCCTATGGCTACACCTTC.

Concerning this clone: Germline and junction disagree at one end, which may indicate a read error. V usage is TRBV7-9 and J usage is TRBJ1-2, with D possibly TRBD1 on 5 matching bases. Per germline, CDR1 SEHNR and CDR2 FQNEAQ (reference sequence). CDR3 size: 12 residues. The CDR3 DNA reads as TGTTCCAGCGGAGGGGAGAACTATGGCTACACCTTC. This gives the protein CSSGGENYGYTF.